The rows below give T cell receptor beta chains drawn from one sample of a study of blood T cells in healthy people across ages. TCRdb processed the 5' RACE reads anew with MiXCR; each CDR3 protein has one entry. The data contain roughly 2 million distinct CDR3 sequences, about 49% of them seen just once; the ten biggest clones take up over 2%. The sequencing sample was made of blood. The receptors originated from a woman in her thirties or forties in good health. The CDR3 runs from the conserved cysteine through the conserved F or W. D genes are given only for firm matches. For some rows the clone size is stated as once, few or many, or as a class when expanded; others skip it.

D,size,V,J,DNA,CDR3
.,many,TRBV6-5,TRBJ2-3,TGTGCCAGCAGCTACTACGGAGATACGCAGTATTTT,CASSYYGDTQYF
.,.,TRBV10-2,TRBJ1-1,TGCGCCAGCAGTGAGACAGGAAAAATGAACACTGAAGCTTTCTTT,CASSETGKMNTEAFF
.,.,TRBV7-2,TRBJ2-1,TGTGCCAGCAGCTTAAACGGGGGGCTCTACAATGAGCAGTTCTTC,CASSLNGGLYNEQFF
TRBD1,.,TRBV3-1,TRBJ1-2,TGTGCCAGCAGCCAACCCCAGGGGGTAGGCGGCTACACCTTC,CASSQPQGVGGYTF
.,few,TRBV4-2,TRBJ1-5,TGTGCCAGCAGCCAAGACCCAGGGGTTTCCAATCAGCCCCAGCATTTT,CASSQDPGVSNQPQHF
.,.,TRBV7-2,TRBJ2-7,TGTGCCAGCAGGGTGACTGCCAGCTCCTACAATGAGCAGTACTTC,CASRVTASSYNEQYF
TRBD1,.,TRBV11-2,TRBJ1-2,TGTGCCAGCAGGAATACAGGGGGGCCTAGAGAGGGCTATGGCTACACCTTC,CASRNTGGPREGYGYTF
TRBD2,few,TRBV7-2,TRBJ2-5,TGTGCCAGCAGCTTATTTGGTCGGCTAGCGGACTACCAAGAGACCCAGTACTTC,CASSLFGRLADYQETQYF
.,few,TRBV20-1,TRBJ1-5,TGCAGTGCTAGTGAGATCGGGCCCCAGCATTTT,CSASEIGPQHF
.,.,TRBV20-1,TRBJ2-5,TGCAGTGCTATGGGTTTGGGGCAGTCACAAGAGACCCAGTACTTC,CSAMGLGQSQETQYF
TRBD1,.,TRBV4-1,TRBJ2-5,TGCGCCAGCAGCAACCCCCTGACAGGGCACCAAGGGACCCAGTACTTC,CASSNPLTGHQGTQYF
.,.,TRBV5-6,TRBJ2-5,TGTGCCAGCAGCTCTAACAGCAGATTGGATGAGACCCAGTACTTC,CASSSNSRLDETQYF
.,.,TRBV4-2,TRBJ2-3,TGTGCCAGCAGCCAGGGGACTGGAAAAACAGATACGCAGTATTTT,CASSQGTGKTDTQYF
TRBD2,.,TRBV6-6,TRBJ2-3,TGTGCCAGCCTAGCGGGGCAATTCACAGATACGCAGTATTTT,CASLAGQFTDTQYF
.,.,TRBV6-5,TRBJ1-2,TGTGCCAGCAGCCTAGGGGAGGGCTATGGCTACACCTTC,CASSLGEGYGYTF
.,.,TRBV12-3/TRBV12-4,TRBJ2-6,TGTGCCAGCAGCTCACACTCCAGAGGCGGTCCCCCTAGCTCTGGGGCCAACGTCCTGACTTTC,CASSSHSRGGPPSSGANVLTF
TRBD1,.,TRBV5-1,TRBJ2-7,TGCGCCAGCAGCATTCCGGGACAGGGCTCCGAGCAGTACTTC,CASSIPGQGSEQYF
.,few,TRBV29-1,TRBJ2-3,TGCAGCGTTGGGGGGGAAGATACGCAGTATTTT,CSVGGEDTQYF
.,.,TRBV6-2/TRBV6-3,TRBJ1-5,TGTGCCGCGACAGATAGCAATCAGCCCCAGCATTTT,CAATDSNQPQHF
.,few,TRBV5-5,TRBJ2-7,TGTGCCAGCAGCTTGCCGGCAGGGGTGGCCTACGAGCAGTACTTC,CASSLPAGVAYEQYF
.,.,TRBV4-2,TRBJ2-5,TGTGCCAGCAGCCAAGAGATTTCCCAAGAGACCCAGTACTTC,CASSQEISQETQYF
.,.,TRBV4-3,TRBJ1-1,TGCGCCGGCAGCCACAAGGCAGCCATAGAGGGCACTGAAGCTTTCTTT,CAGSHKAAIEGTEAFF
.,many,TRBV20-1,TRBJ2-7,TGCAGCGCGCGGACAGACTCCTACGAGCAGTACTTC,CSARTDSYEQYF
.,.,TRBV27,TRBJ1-2,TGTGCCAGCAGTTTCAGGGACGGGCGGCTCTATGGCTACACCTTC,CASSFRDGRLYGYTF
TRBD2,few,TRBV7-2,TRBJ2-5,TGTGCCAGCAGCTCACCCCGGACTAGCGGGGTGGTGGAGACCCAGTACTTC,CASSSPRTSGVVETQYF
.,.,TRBV24-1,TRBJ2-3,TGTGCCACCAGTGATTCCTCTGTCACGCAGTATTTT,CATSDSSVTQYF
TRBD2,.,TRBV19,TRBJ2-1,TGTGCCAGTAGTATTGGGGGGGACTACAATGAGCAGTTCTTC,CASSIGGDYNEQFF
.,.,TRBV5-1,TRBJ2-3,TGCGCCAGCAGCTTGGCCGGAGCAGGGTCGGATACGCAGTATTTT,CASSLAGAGSDTQYF
.,.,TRBV21-1,TRBJ1-4,TGTGCCAGCAGCAAAGACCCAGGGATCACTAATGAAAAACTGTTTTTT,CASSKDPGITNEKLFF
.,.,TRBV29-1,TRBJ2-3,TGCAGCGTTGATGGGGCTTGGGGGCCGCAGTATTTT,CSVDGAWGPQYF
TRBD1,few,TRBV7-8,TRBJ2-5,TGTGCCAGCAGCTACTGGACAGGGGGGCATGAGCAGTACTTC,CASSYWTGGHEQYF
.,.,TRBV28,TRBJ1-5,TGTGCCAGCAGTTTTCGTACCTCCAGGCAGCCCCAGCATTTT,CASSFRTSRQPQHF
.,few,TRBV28,TRBJ1-6,TGTGCCAGCACCCCGGCAGGGAGCTCCTATAATTCACCCCTCCACTTT,CASTPAGSSYNSPLHF
TRBD2,.,TRBV24-1,TRBJ2-1,TGTGCCACCAGTGGGACTAGCGGGGAACTCTTTTACAATGAGCAGTTCTTC,CATSGTSGELFYNEQFF
.,.,TRBV7-9,TRBJ2-1,TGTGCCAGCAGCTTACGGGCTCCAGGGATTGTGCACAATGAGCAGTTCTTC,CASSLRAPGIVHNEQFF
TRBD1,.,TRBV7-2,TRBJ2-7,TGTGCCAGCAGCTTTACCGGGACAGCGACCTACGAGCAGTACTTC,CASSFTGTATYEQYF
.,few,TRBV9,TRBJ2-3,TGTGCCAGCAGCGTAGATCCCTTAGGCACAGATACGCAGTATTTT,CASSVDPLGTDTQYF
.,.,TRBV21-1,TRBJ1-2,TGTGCCAGCAGCAAAGGTCGGGATTTGGGGTTCTATGGCTACACCTTC,CASSKGRDLGFYGYTF
.,.,TRBV7-2,TRBJ1-1,TGTGCCAGCAGCTTAGCGGGGAGGACGTCGGGTACTGAAGCTTTCTTT,CASSLAGRTSGTEAFF
.,few,TRBV6-2/TRBV6-3,TRBJ1-5,TGTGCCAGCAGTTACCAGGCCGCCGGGGGCCCCAATCAGCCCCAGCATTTT,CASSYQAAGGPNQPQHF
TRBD2,.,TRBV7-2,TRBJ2-1,TGTGCCAGCAGCTTGGCTAGCGGCAGAAATGAGCAGTTCTTC,CASSLASGRNEQFF
.,few,TRBV5-1,TRBJ2-1,TGCGCCAGCAGCGGGGCCCTCTACAATGAGCAGTTCTTC,CASSGALYNEQFF
.,.,TRBV4-1,TRBJ1-5,TGCGCCAGCAGCCAAGATGTGGACAGCAATCAGCCCCAGCATTTT,CASSQDVDSNQPQHF
.,.,TRBV7-9,TRBJ2-5,TGTGCCAGCAGCTCTGTCAGATACTTGCAAGAGACCCAGTACTTC,CASSSVRYLQETQYF
.,.,TRBV4-3,TRBJ2-7,TGCGCCAGCAGCCAAGATGTCAAAGGGATGGGAGAGCAGTACTTC,CASSQDVKGMGEQYF
TRBD2,.,TRBV12-3/TRBV12-4,TRBJ2-5,TGTGCCAGCAGGCCCCGACTAGCGGGGGCGATGTACCAAGAGACCCAGTACTTC,CASRPRLAGAMYQETQYF
.,.,TRBV6-2/TRBV6-3,TRBJ1-5,TGTGCCAGCAGACCCTTTACAGGCTACAATCAGCCCCAGCATTTT,CASRPFTGYNQPQHF
.,.,TRBV28,TRBJ2-5,TGTGCCAGCAGTTTATACTATCCGCCGGAGACCCAGTACTTC,CASSLYYPPETQYF
TRBD2,.,TRBV4-3,TRBJ2-5,TGCGCCAGCAGCCAAGATGCTAGCGGGGGCCTAAAGAATGAGCAGTACTTC,CASSQDASGGLKNEQYF
.,few,TRBV27,TRBJ2-7,TGTGCCAGCAGATCAACTTCGGCGGGTTCCCCCTACGAGCAGTACTTC,CASRSTSAGSPYEQYF
TRBD1,.,TRBV28,TRBJ2-1,TGTGCCAGCCTTCGGACAGGGTCCTACAATGAGCAGTTCTTC,CASLRTGSYNEQFF
.,.,TRBV4-3,TRBJ1-2,TGCGCCAGCAGCCAAGATTACCCCGGGACACCCGGAAGTGGCTACACCTTC,CASSQDYPGTPGSGYTF
.,.,TRBV29-1,TRBJ1-2,TGCAGCGTTGAAGTAGTGGACGGCTACACCTTC,CSVEVVDGYTF